The 27 T cell receptor beta chains below were found in one sample sequenced in a study of T cell repertoires in cytomegalovirus infection. TCRdb processed the reads anew with MiXCR; each CDR3 protein has one entry. The table records some 150,000 distinct CDR3 sequences, about 6.3% of them present only once. The sample comprised PBMCs. The source is a human donor in good health (CMV status not recorded). Some clones in this sample may be carry-over from other donors' samples.

This clonotype was picked up many times. This rearrangement joins TRBV7-9 to TRBJ2-5; D gene uncertain. This CDR3 is built from 14 residues. Germline-derived CDR1 and CDR2 are SEHNR and FQNEAQ (reference sequence). The V end lost 1 base, the J end lost 2 bases, and 8 bases lay between the germline ends. CDR3 in amino acids: CASSLGGIQETQYF. The CDR3 bases are TGTGCCAGCAGCTTAGGTGGGATACAAGAGACCCAGTACTTC.

The gene calls are TRBV20-1 and TRBJ1-1, with D possibly being TRBD1 (6 bases). V was trimmed by 0 bases and J by 1 base, leaving 12 bases between them. The CDR3 is 15 amino acids. Germline CDR1 DFQATT, CDR2 SNEGSKA (reference sequence). CDR3 coding DNA: TGCAGTGCTAGAGAACAGGGAGGGAGGAACACTGAAGCTTTCTTT. Translated: CSAREQGGRNTEAFF.

This clonotype came up many times. This chain connects TRBV4-1 to TRBJ1-1, with TRBD1 as a possible D gene (6 bases). Deletions cut 4 bases from V and 3 bases from J, with 12 bases between. The germline V gene has CDR1 MGHRA and CDR2 YSYEKL. This CDR3 is built from 14 residues. CDR3 in DNA: TGCGCCAGCAGCCGGTTACAGGGAGACACTGAAGCTTTCTTT. This encodes CASSRLQGDTEAFF.

There are a few counts of this clonotype. This chain joins TRBV2 and TRBJ1-1; 7 bases map to TRBD1. After removal of 0 bases from V and 7 bases from J, the junction contained 8 bases not matched to a gene. Germline V gene sequence: CDR1 SNHLY, CDR2 FYNNEI. CDR3 length equals 15 residues. The CDR3 DNA reads TGTGCCAGCAGTGAAGCTAGGACAGGTTTTGGTGAAGCTTTCTTT. Residues: CASSEARTGFGEAFF.

This clonotype was counted a few times. This chain uses TRBV2 with TRBJ1-5; TRBD1 matches at 9 bases. The CDR3 runs to 14 residues. Germline CDR1 reads SNHLY; CDR2 reads FYNNEI. The V and J ends lost 6 bases and 8 bases, in that order; junction bases with no gene match: 8. The CDR3 sequence is CASSGDRGSEPQHF. CDR3 coding DNA: TGTGCCAGCAGCGGCGACAGGGGGAGTGAGCCCCAGCATTTT.

This clonotype was seen at least ten times. The chain is built from TRBV19 and TRBJ1-6; TRBD1 matches at 8 bases. With 9 bases clipped from V and 0 bases from J, the junction kept 4 bases outside the gene matches. The CDR3 is made up of 15 amino acids. Per the germline V gene, CDR1 is LNHDA and CDR2 is SQIVND (reference sequence). CDR3 sequence reads: CASRTGSSYNSPLHF. CDR3 nucleotide sequence: TGTGCCAGCCGGACAGGGAGCTCCTATAATTCACCCCTCCACTTT.

In this sample, this clonotype turned up many times. The V and J genes are TRBV28 and TRBJ2-7; D uncertain. The CDR3 sequence is 12 residues long. CDR1 is MDHEN and CDR2 is SYDVKM in the germline V gene. The ends were cut back, 5 bases at V and 0 bases at J, with 5 bases in the middle. The CDR3 loop reads CASSQISYEQYF. CDR3 DNA sequence: TGTGCCAGCAGTCAAATCTCCTACGAGCAGTACTTC.

This chain's CDR3 is CASTINWGAVNSPLHF. CDR3 nucleotides: TGTGCCAGTACAATCAACTGGGGGGCGGTTAATTCACCCCTCCACTTT. V usage is TRBV19 and J usage is TRBJ1-6; tentative D call: TRBD1 (6 bases). V lost 7 bases and J lost 6, with 19 bases in between. The CDR3 has 16 amino acids. Germline CDR1 LNHDA, CDR2 SQIVND (reference sequence).

Ten or more counts support this clonotype. V gene TRBV7-2 combines with J gene TRBJ1-1; tentatively, D is TRBD1 (5 bases). CDR3 size: 16 residues. With 2 bases removed from V and 2 bases from J, the gap between germline ends came to 15 bases. The germline V gene encodes CDR1 SGHTA and CDR2 FQGNSA. The CDR3 DNA reads TGTGCCAGCAGCTTAAAGGGCGGGGGGGGAAACACTGAAGCTTTCTTT. Translating gives CASSLKGGGGNTEAFF.

J is TRBJ1-2 and V is TRBV6-4; D is uncertain. The CDR3 is 14 amino acids. Germline V gene lookup returns CDR1 MRHNA and CDR2 SNTAGT. V was shortened by 0 bases and J by 8 bases, with 13 bases between the two germline ends. CDR3 amino acids: CASSDSAGSGGYTF. For the CDR3, the DNA is TGTGCCAGCAGTGACTCCGCGGGGAGCGGAGGCTACACCTTC.

This clonotype has ten or more counts. V is TRBV11-3 and J is TRBJ2-3, with D maybe TRBD2 (7 bases). V lost 5 bases to trimming and J lost 2 bases, with 20 bases between them. The germline CDR1 and CDR2 sequences are SGHNT and YENEEA. The CDR3 covers 17 residues. The CDR3 nucleotides read TGTGCCAGCAGCGCGAGCTCGTGGGGGGGCAACACAGATACGCAGTATTTT. This sequence encodes CASSASSWGGNTDTQYF.

The table lists this clonotype with a few counts. This rearrangement joins TRBV3-1 to TRBJ2-7; 8 bases are shared with TRBD1. Germline V gene lookup returns CDR1 LGHDT and CDR2 YNNKEL (reference sequence). CDR3 length: 12 residues. The trim removed 3 bases at V and 13 bases at J, leaving 8 bases unmatched. CDR3 DNA: TGTGCCAGCAGCCACGCCGGGACAGGACCATACTTC. It yields the protein CASSHAGTGPYF.

This clonotype was observed at least ten times. The chain has TRBV7-2 and TRBJ1-6; D might be TRBD1 (5 bases). Germline values: CDR1 SGHTA, CDR2 FQGNSA. V was trimmed by 4 bases and J by 5 bases, leaving 9 bases between them. The CDR3 totals 14 residues. CDR3 residues: CASSSTVNNSPLHF. The CDR3 DNA reads as TGTGCCAGCAGCTCGACAGTGAATAATTCACCCCTCCACTTT.

This clonotype was counted ten times or more. The chain is built from TRBV11-2 and TRBJ1-6, with a possible D match to TRBD1 (6 bases). CDR1 and CDR2 (germline): SGHAT, FQNNGV. The length of the CDR3 is 16 residues. V shed 2 bases and J shed 3 bases, with 11 bases lying between them. Here the CDR3 DNA reads TGTGCCAGCAGCTTAACAGGGTCTAGCTATAATTCACCCCTCCACTTT. Translation gives CASSLTGSSYNSPLHF.

The J gene is TRBJ2-7, the V gene TRBV5-1; TRBD2 matches at 12 bases. V was clipped by 0 bases and J by 6 bases; unmatched bases: 13. The CDR3 contains 18 residues. Germline lookup yields CDR1 SGHRS and CDR2 YFSETQ. The CDR3 region is CASSLAASGGAERFEQYF. The DNA of the CDR3 is TGCGCCAGCAGCTTGGCTGCTAGCGGGGGGGCCGAAAGGTTCGAGCAGTACTTC.

This clonotype occurred many times. This chain uses TRBV6-1 with TRBJ2-3, with D perhaps matching TRBD1 (6 bases). Trimming removed 7 bases from V and 1 base from J, with 9 bases in between. Germline-derived CDR1 and CDR2 are MNHNS and SASEGT. The CDR3 has 13 residues. DNA for the CDR3: TGTGCCAGCATCCCAGGGGGCACAGATACGCAGTATTTT. Amino acid sequence: CASIPGGTDTQYF.

Only a few counts were recorded for this clonotype. The chain uses TRBV20-1 and TRBJ2-7; D gene ambiguous. Per the germline V gene, CDR1 is DFQATT and CDR2 is SNEGSKA (reference sequence). The ends were cut back, 3 bases at V and 3 bases at J, with 9 bases in the middle. The CDR3 loop spans 12 amino acids. This CDR3 reads CSASGAYYEQYF. CDR3 nucleotides: TGCAGTGCTAGCGGCGCGTACTACGAGCAGTACTTC.

This chain joins TRBV6-2 or TRBV6-3 and TRBJ2-1; 7 nucleotides line up with TRBD2. The germline CDR1 and CDR2 sequences are MNHEY and SVGEGT. This CDR3 is 15 amino acids long. V lost 8 bases to trimming and J lost 8 bases; unmatched junction nucleotides: 15. CDR3 sequence reads: CASGKGLVGFHEQFF. The DNA for the CDR3 is TGTGCCAGCGGGAAAGGACTAGTAGGCTTCCATGAGCAGTTCTTC.

In this sample, this clonotype turned up many times. The chain is built from TRBV28 and TRBJ2-1; weak D call: TRBD2 (5 bases). V was trimmed by 6 bases and J by 1 base, leaving 7 bases between them. Germline values: CDR1 MDHEN, CDR2 SYDVKM. This CDR3 comprises 13 residues. This CDR3 is CASSRGSYNEQFF. CDR3 coding DNA: TGTGCCAGCAGCCGGGGATCCTACAATGAGCAGTTCTTC.

As regards this clonotype: At one end the junction does not follow the germline gene, possibly because of a read error. The chain couples TRBV10-3 to TRBJ2-7; TRBD1 or TRBD2 may be the D gene (5 bases each). Germline V CDR1 and CDR2: ENHRY, SYGVKD. This CDR3 has 14 residues. This CDR3 is CAIRSEGTSDEQYF. The CDR3 DNA sequence: TGTGCCATCAGATCTGAGGGGACCTCCGACGAGCAGTACTTC.

This clonotype was seen ten or more times. The chain uses TRBV7-2 and TRBJ2-3, with 9 bases lining up with TRBD2. J lost 0 bases, V lost 6 bases, and 4 bases had no gene match. The germline gives CDR1 SGHTA, CDR2 FQGNSA. CDR3 length: 15 amino acids. CDR3 coding DNA: TGTGCCAGCAGACCCGCGGGGGGGAGCACAGATACGCAGTATTTT. This codes for CASRPAGGSTDTQYF. Variable domain in full (rest from reference TRBV7-2 and TRBJ2-3): GAGVSQSPSNKVTEKGKDVELRCDPISGHTALYWYRQSLGQGLEFLIYFQGNSAPDKSGLPSDRFSAERTGGSVSTLTIQRTQQEDSAVYLCASRPAGGSTDTQYFGPGTRLTVL.

In its sample, this clonotype was seen many times. The gene calls are TRBV7-2 and TRBJ2-2, with 12 bases matching TRBD1. The germline CDR1 and CDR2 sequences are SGHTA and FQGNSA. This CDR3 is 18 amino acids long. V was clipped by 4 bases and J by 4 bases; unmatched bases: 10. CDR3 bases: TGTGCCAGCAGCTCCCGGGACAGGGGGCGATTGCCCACCGGGGAGCTGTTTTTT. It specifies CASSSRDRGRLPTGELFF.

J is TRBJ1-2 and V is TRBV28; no reliable D call. The CDR3 is 11 residues long. CDR1 and CDR2 (germline): MDHEN, SYDVKM. V was cut by 5 bases and J by 4 bases, with 5 bases left in between. Here the CDR3 reads CASSVPYGYTF. In DNA, the CDR3 is TGTGCCAGCAGTGTCCCCTATGGCTACACCTTC.

This clonotype showed up many times. The rearrangement uses TRBV7-6 and TRBJ1-1; no firm D call. The CDR3 runs to 16 residues. Germline lookup yields CDR1 SGHVS and CDR2 FNYEAQ. Trimming pared 1 base from V and 1 base from J, leaving 13 bases between. The CDR3 DNA is TGTGCCAGCAGCTTAGTTATGCTCACGCCGAACACTGAAGCTTTCTTT. Translation gives CASSLVMLTPNTEAFF.

This clonotype was seen ten or more times. This chain uses TRBV2 with TRBJ1-5; the D is unclear. Germline V gives CDR1 SNHLY, CDR2 FYNNEI. The CDR3 has 13 amino acids. Trimming stripped 4 bases from V and 0 bases from J, with 4 bases between. DNA for the CDR3: TGTGCCAGCAGTGGTTATAGCAATCAGCCCCAGCATTTT. It encodes CASSGYSNQPQHF.

This clonotype was observed at least ten times. The V call is TRBV11-2, the J call TRBJ2-1; D remains ambiguous. Trimming removed 7 bases at V and 5 bases at J, with 15 bases between. Germline V CDR1 and CDR2: SGHAT, FQNNGV. The CDR3 extends over 14 amino acids. The CDR3 DNA reads as TGTGCCAGCACCTTTGGTAACACTAACAATGAGCAGTTCTTC. As protein: CASTFGNTNNEQFF.

This clonotype was counted ten times or more. The chain recombines TRBV7-2 with TRBJ2-7, with D perhaps matching TRBD2 (5 bases). CDR3 size: 12 residues. Germline CDR1 SGHTA, CDR2 FQGNSA. V was clipped by 5 bases and J by 4 bases, with 9 bases between them. The CDR3 coding sequence is TGTGCCAGCAGCCCTCAGCGGTACGAGCAGTACTTC. Protein sequence: CASSPQRYEQYF.